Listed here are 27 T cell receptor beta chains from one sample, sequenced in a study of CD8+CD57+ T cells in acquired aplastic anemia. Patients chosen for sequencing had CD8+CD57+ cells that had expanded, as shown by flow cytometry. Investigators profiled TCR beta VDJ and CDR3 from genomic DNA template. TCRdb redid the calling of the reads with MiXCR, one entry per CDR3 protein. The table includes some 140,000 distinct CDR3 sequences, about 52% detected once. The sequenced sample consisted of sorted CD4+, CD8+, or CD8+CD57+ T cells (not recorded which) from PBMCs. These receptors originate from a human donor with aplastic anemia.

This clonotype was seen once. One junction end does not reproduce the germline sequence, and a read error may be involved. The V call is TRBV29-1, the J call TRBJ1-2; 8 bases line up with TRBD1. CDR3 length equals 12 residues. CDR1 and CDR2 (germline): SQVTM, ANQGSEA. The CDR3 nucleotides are TGCAGCGTAGCGGACAGGGACTACGGCTACACCTTC. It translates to CSVADRDYGYTF. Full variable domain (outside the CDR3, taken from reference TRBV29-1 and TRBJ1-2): SAVISQKPSRDICQRGTSLTIQCQVDSQVTMMFWYRQQPGQSLTLIATANQGSEATYESGFVIDKFPISRPNLTFSTLTVSNMSPEDSSIYLCSVADRDYGYTFGSGTRLTVV.

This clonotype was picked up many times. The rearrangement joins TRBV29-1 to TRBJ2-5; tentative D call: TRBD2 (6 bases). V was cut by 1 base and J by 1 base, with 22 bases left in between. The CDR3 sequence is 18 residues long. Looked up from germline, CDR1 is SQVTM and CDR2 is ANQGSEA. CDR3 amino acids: CSVEGAVGGSTPQETQYF. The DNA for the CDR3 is TGCAGCGTTGAAGGCGCAGTGGGGGGTTCAACGCCCCAAGAGACCCAGTACTTC.

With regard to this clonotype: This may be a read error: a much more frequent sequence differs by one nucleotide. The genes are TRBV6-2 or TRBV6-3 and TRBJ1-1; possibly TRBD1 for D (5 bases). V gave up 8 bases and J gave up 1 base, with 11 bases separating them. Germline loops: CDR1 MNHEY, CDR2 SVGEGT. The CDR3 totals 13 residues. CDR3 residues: CASDLDRNTEAFF. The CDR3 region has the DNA TGTGCCAGCGACCTTGACAGGAACACTGAAGCTTTCTTT.

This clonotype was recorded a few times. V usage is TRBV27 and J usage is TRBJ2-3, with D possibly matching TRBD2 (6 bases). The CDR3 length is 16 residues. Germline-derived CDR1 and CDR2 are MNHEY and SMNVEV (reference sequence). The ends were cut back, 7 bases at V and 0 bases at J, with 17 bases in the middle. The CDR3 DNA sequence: TGTGCCAGCACCTCTGACCCGGCGGGGAGCACAGATACGCAGTATTTT. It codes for CASTSDPAGSTDTQYF.

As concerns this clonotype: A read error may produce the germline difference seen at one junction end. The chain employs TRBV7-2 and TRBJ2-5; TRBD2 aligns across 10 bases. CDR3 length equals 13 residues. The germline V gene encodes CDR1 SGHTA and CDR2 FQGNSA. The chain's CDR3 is CASNPSGRETQYF. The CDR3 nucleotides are TGTGCCAGCAACCCTAGCGGGAGAGAGACCCAGTACTTT.

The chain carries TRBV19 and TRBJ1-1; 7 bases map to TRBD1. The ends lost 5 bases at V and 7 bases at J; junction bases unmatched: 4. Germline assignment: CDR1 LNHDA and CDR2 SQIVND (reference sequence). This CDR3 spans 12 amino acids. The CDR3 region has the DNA TGTGCCAGTAGTGTGGGGACAGATGAAGCTTTCTTT. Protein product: CASSVGTDEAFF.

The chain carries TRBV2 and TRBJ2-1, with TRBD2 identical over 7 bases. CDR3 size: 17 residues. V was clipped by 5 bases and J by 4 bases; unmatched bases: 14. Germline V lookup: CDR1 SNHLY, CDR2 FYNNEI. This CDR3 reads CASSLRLGLAEYNEQFF. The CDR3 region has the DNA TGTGCCAGCAGTTTAAGGTTAGGGCTAGCGGAGTACAATGAGCAGTTCTTC.

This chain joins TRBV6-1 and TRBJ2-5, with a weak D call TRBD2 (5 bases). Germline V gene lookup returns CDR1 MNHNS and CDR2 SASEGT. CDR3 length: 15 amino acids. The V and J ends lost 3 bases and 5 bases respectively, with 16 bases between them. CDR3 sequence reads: CASSDRDSSVETQYF. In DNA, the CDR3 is TGTGCCAGCAGTGACCGGGATTCCAGTGTGGAGACCCAGTACTTC.

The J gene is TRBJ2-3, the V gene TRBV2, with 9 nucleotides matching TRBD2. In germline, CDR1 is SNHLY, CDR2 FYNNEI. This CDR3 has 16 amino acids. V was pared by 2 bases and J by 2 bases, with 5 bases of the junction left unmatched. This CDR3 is CASSENAGGITDTQYF. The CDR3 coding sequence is TGTGCCAGCAGTGAAAACGCGGGGGGGATCACAGATACGCAGTATTTT.

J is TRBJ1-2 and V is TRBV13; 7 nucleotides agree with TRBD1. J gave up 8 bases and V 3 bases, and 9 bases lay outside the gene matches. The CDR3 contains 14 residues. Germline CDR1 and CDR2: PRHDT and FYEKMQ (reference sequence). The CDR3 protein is CASSLGQSGEGYTF. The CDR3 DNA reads TGTGCCAGCAGCTTGGGACAGTCCGGGGAGGGCTACACCTTC.

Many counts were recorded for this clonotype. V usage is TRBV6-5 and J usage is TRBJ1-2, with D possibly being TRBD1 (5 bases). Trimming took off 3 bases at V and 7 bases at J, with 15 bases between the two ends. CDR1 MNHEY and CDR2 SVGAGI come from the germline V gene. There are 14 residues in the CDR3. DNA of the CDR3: TGTGCCAGCAGTTATGGCAGGGAGCAGGGTGGCTACACCTTC. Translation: CASSYGREQGGYTF.

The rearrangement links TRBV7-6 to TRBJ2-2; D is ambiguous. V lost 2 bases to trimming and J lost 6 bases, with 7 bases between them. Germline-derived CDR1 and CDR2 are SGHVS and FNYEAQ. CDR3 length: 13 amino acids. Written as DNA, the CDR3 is TGTGCCAGCAGCTTAATACCATCCGGGGAGCTGTTTTTT. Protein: CASSLIPSGELFF.

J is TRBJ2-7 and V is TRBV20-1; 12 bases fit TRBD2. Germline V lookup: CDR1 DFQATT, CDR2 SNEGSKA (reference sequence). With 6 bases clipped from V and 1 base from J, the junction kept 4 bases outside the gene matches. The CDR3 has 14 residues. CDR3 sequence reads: CSALTSGRSYEQYF. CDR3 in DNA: TGCAGTGCGCTTACTAGCGGGAGGTCCTACGAGCAGTACTTC.

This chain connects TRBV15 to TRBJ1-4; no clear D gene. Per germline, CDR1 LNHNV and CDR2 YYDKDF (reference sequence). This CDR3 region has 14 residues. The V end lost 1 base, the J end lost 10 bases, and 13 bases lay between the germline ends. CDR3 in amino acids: CATSRASSERKLFF. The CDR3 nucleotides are TGTGCCACCAGCAGAGCCTCCTCGGAGAGAAAACTGTTTTTT.

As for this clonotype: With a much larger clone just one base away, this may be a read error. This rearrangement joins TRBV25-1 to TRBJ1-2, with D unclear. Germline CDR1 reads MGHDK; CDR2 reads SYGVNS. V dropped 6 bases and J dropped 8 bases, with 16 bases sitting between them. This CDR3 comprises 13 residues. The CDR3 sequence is CASRGLLGSGYTF. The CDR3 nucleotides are TGTGCCAGCAGAGGGTTGCTGGGGAGCGGCTACACCTTC.

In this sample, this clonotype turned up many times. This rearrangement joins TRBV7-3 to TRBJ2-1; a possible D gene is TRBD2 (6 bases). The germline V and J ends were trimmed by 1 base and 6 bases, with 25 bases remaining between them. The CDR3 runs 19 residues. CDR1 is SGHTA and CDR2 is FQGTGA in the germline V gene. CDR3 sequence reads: CASSLKEGTRTILGNEQFF. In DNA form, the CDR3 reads TGTGCCAGCAGCTTAAAAGAGGGTACTCGGACTATCCTTGGCAATGAGCAGTTCTTC.

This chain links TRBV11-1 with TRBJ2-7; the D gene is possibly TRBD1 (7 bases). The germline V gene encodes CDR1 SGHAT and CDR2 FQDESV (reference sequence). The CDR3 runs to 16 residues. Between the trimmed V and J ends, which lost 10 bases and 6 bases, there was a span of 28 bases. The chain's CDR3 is CAIIQGGPGAGGEQYF. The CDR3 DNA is TGTGCCATCATCCAGGGGGGCCCCGGGGCAGGTGGCGAGCAGTACTTC. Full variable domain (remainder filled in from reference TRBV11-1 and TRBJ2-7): EAEVAQSPRYKITEKSQAVAFWCDPISGHATLYWYRQILGQGPELLVQFQDESVVDDSQLPKDRFSAERLKGVDSTLKIQPAELGDSAMYLCAIIQGGPGAGGEQYFGPGTRLTVT.

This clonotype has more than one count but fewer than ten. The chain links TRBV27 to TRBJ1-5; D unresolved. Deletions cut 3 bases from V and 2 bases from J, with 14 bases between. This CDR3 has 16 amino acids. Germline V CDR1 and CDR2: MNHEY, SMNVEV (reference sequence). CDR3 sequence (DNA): TGTGCCAGCAGTTTTTGGGGTAAGGGCGGCAATCAGCCCCAGCATTTT. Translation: CASSFWGKGGNQPQHF.

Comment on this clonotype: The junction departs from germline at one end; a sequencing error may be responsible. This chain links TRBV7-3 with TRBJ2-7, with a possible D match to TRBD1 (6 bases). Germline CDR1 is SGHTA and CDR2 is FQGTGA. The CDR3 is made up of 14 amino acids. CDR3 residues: CASRAYRDTGELYF. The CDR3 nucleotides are TGTGCCAGCAGGGCGTACAGGGACACCGGGGAGCTGTACTTC.

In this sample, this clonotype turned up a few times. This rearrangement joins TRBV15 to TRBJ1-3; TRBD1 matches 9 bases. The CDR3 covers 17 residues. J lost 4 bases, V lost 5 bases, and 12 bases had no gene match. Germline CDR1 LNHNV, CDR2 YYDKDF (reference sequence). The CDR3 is CATSPEGQGAVGNTIYF. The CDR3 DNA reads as TGTGCCACCAGCCCTGAGGGACAGGGAGCGGTGGGAAACACCATATATTTT.

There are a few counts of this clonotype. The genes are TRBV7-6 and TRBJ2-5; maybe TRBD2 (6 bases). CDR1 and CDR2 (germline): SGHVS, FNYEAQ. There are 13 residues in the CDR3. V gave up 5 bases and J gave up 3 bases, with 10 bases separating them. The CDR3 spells CASSMDYKETQYF. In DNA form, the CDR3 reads TGTGCCAGCAGCATGGACTATAAAGAGACCCAGTACTTC.

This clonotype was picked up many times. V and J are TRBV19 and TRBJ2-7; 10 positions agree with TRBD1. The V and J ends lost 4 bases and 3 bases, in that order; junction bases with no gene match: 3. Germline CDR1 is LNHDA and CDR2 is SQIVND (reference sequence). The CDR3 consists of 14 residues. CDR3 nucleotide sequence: TGTGCCAGTAGTAGTCGGACAGGGGGCTACGAGCAGTACTTC. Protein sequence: CASSSRTGGYEQYF.

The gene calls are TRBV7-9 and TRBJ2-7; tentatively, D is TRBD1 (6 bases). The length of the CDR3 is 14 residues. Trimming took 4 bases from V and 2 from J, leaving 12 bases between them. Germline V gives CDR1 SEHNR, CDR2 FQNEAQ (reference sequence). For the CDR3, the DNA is TGTGCCAGCAGCTACAACAGGGTCCCCTACGAGCAGTACTTC. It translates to CASSYNRVPYEQYF.

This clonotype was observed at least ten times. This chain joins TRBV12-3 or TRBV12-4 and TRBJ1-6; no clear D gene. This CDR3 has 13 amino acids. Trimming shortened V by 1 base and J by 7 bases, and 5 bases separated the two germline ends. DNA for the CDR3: TGTGCCAGCAGTTTAGTGGGGAATTCACCCCTCCACTTT. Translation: CASSLVGNSPLHF.

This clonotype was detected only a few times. The CDR3 loop reads CAKGTRGYEQYF. The CDR3 nucleotides read TGTGCCAAAGGAACCAGGGGGTACGAGCAGTACTTC. The chain employs TRBV6-1 and TRBJ2-7, with 7 bases fitting TRBD1. Trimming at V came to 10 bases and at J to 4 bases, leaving 7 bases not matched to a gene. The CDR3 is 12 amino acids. Germline V gene data show CDR1 as MNHNS and CDR2 as SASEGT.

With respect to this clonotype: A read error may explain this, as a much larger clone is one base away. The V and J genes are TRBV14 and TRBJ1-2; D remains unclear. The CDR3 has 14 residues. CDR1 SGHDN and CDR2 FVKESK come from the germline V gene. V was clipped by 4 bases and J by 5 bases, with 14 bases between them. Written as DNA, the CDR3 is TGTGCCAGCAGCCCCCTGAGTCTCTTATATGGCTACACCTTC. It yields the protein CASSPLSLLYGYTF.

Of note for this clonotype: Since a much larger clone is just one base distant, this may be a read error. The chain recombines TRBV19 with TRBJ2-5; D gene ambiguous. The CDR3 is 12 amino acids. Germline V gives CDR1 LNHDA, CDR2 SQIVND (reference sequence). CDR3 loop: CACSSGEETQYF. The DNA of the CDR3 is TGTGCCTGTAGTTCTGGAGAAGAGACCCAGTACTTC.